Here is one TCR beta chain with its context. Antigen specificity is unknown. In chemo-refractory metastatic non-small-cell lung cancer, patients got ipilimumab CTLA-4 blockade together with focal radiation. This entry is derived from a study of radiotherapy plus CTLA-4 blockade in lung cancer. About the research overall: Objective responses occurred in roughly 20% of patients; around 28% had disease control. Broader study findings: Blood TCR clones of tumor origin expanded after radiotherapy plus ipilimumab.

The data were produced by immunoSEQ multiplex PCR, yet TCRdb's version contains in-frame clones alone and is incomplete. Altogether over 75,000 clones are present, roughly 80% being singletons, with the ten largest covering roughly 0.84%. The CDR3 covers 13 residues. Germline V gene data show CDR1 as MDHEN and CDR2 as SYDVKM. The V gene lost 2 bases and the J gene lost 4 bases, with 6 bases spanning the gap. The origin of this receptor is a human donor with non-small cell lung cancer who had stable disease on radiotherapy plus ipilimumab. The genes are TRBV28 and TRBJ2-1, with D possibly being TRBD1 (6 bases). The material sequenced was peripheral blood, taken from a patient treated with radiotherapy plus ipilimumab. The chain's CDR3 is CASSLGQYNEQFF. CDR3 bases: TGTGCCAGCAGTTTAGGACAGTACAATGAGCAGTTCTTC.